This is a list of T cell receptor beta chains from one sample in a study of T cells after yellow fever vaccination. In TCRdb, the 5' RACE reads were re-called with MiXCR into one record per CDR3 protein. The sample lists 500,000 to 650,000 distinct CDR3 sequences; roughly 12% were seen once. The source material was PBMCs, sampled on the day of the yellow fever booster vaccination. The receptors were gathered from a man younger than 45 who received the YFV17D yellow fever vaccine. Both conserved end residues are part of each CDR3. Each record gives: J gene, V gene, D gene, clone size, CDR3 protein, CDR3 DNA. A D gene is named only where the DNA matches it firmly. Expanded clones get a size class; other rows say once, few or many, or leave the size out.

>TRBJ2-1|TRBV24-1|TRBD1|.
CATSDLQGTGINEQFF
TGTGCCACCAGTGATTTGCAGGGGACAGGGATCAATGAGCAGTTCTTC
>TRBJ2-7|TRBV20-1|.|.
CSASLVSYEQYF
TGCAGTGCTAGTTTAGTTTCCTACGAGCAGTACTTC
>TRBJ2-3|TRBV20-1|.|.
CSAHTQDGSTHTQYF
TGCAGTGCCCATACCCAAGACGGATCCACACATACGCAGTATTTT
>TRBJ2-2|TRBV7-2|TRBD2|.
CASSPGLAGRIGELFF
TGTGCCAGCAGTCCAGGACTAGCGGGACGGATCGGGGAGCTGTTTTTT
>TRBJ2-1|TRBV30|.|few
CAWSISGSEQFF
TGTGCCTGGAGTATAAGTGGGTCAGAGCAGTTCTTC
>TRBJ2-7|TRBV6-2/TRBV6-3|.|few
CASRPWGAGFHEQYF
TGTGCCAGCAGACCCTGGGGGGCCGGGTTTCACGAGCAGTACTTC
>TRBJ1-2|TRBV12-3/TRBV12-4|TRBD1|few
CASRQRQGRSGNYGYTF
TGTGCCAGCAGACAAAGACAGGGCCGCTCCGGGAACTATGGCTACACCTTC
>TRBJ2-3|TRBV27|.|.
CASIGMDASTDTQYF
TGTGCCAGCATTGGCATGGACGCAAGCACAGATACGCAGTATTTT
>TRBJ2-5|TRBV9|.|.
CASSSYTGDAREAQYF
TGTGCCAGCAGCTCCTACACAGGAGACGCAAGAGAGGCCCAGTACTTC
>TRBJ2-2|TRBV4-3|TRBD2|few
CASSQVSGGGLNTGELFF
TGCGCCAGCAGCCAAGTTTCGGGAGGAGGTTTGAACACCGGGGAGCTGTTTTTT
>TRBJ2-1|TRBV11-2|TRBD1|.
CASSRNQGQGRNEQFF
TGTGCCAGCAGTCGAAATCAAGGACAGGGCCGCAATGAGCAGTTCTTC
>TRBJ2-3|TRBV18|.|few
CASSPLEADTQYF
TGTGCCAGCTCACCCCTCGAGGCAGATACGCAGTATTTT
>TRBJ2-7|TRBV20-1|.|many
CSAQRGGSYEQYF
TGCAGTGCCCAGCGAGGCGGCTCCTACGAGCAGTACTTC
>TRBJ2-1|TRBV24-1|.|.
CATSGTTNEQFF
TGTGCCACCAGTGGCACTACCAATGAGCAGTTCTTC
>TRBJ2-2|TRBV4-2|TRBD2|few
CASSQEPWLAGATNTGELFF
TGTGCCAGCAGCCAAGAACCGTGGCTAGCGGGAGCGACGAACACCGGGGAGCTGTTTTTT
>TRBJ2-2|TRBV2|TRBD2|.
CASTVLAGGPGELFF
TGTGCCAGCACAGTTTTAGCGGGAGGGCCCGGGGAGCTGTTTTTT
>TRBJ2-1|TRBV12-3/TRBV12-4|.|many
CASSPGSTPHNEQFF
TGTGCCAGCAGCCCCGGGTCCACCCCTCACAATGAGCAGTTCTTC
>TRBJ2-7|TRBV29-1|TRBD2|few
CSVGVHSGALYEQYF
TGCAGCGTTGGAGTCCATAGCGGGGCTTTGTACGAGCAGTACTTC
>TRBJ2-1|TRBV21-1|.|.
CASSKVAGGDYNEQFF
TGTGCCAGCAGCAAAGTAGCGGGAGGGGACTACAATGAGCAGTTCTTC
>TRBJ2-3|TRBV24-1|.|.
CATSDTTGPDTQYF
TGTGCCACCAGTGATACGACGGGCCCAGATACGCAGTATTTT
>TRBJ2-3|TRBV7-9|TRBD2|.
CASSSRTSGLTDTQYF
TGTGCCAGCAGCTCCAGGACTAGCGGCCTCACAGATACGCAGTATTTT
>TRBJ1-5|TRBV20-1|.|.
CSASGVRSNQPQHF
TGCAGTGCTTCAGGGGTACGGAGCAATCAGCCCCAGCATTTT
>TRBJ2-7|TRBV27|.|.
CASSPDLGWSDEQYF
TGTGCCAGCAGTCCCGACTTGGGCTGGTCTGACGAGCAGTACTTC
>TRBJ2-7|TRBV6-1|.|.
CASRATDQLVNAYEQYF
TGTGCCAGCAGAGCGACCGACCAACTAGTGAACGCCTACGAGCAGTACTTC
>TRBJ2-3|TRBV6-4|TRBD2|few
CASSPGGRGWTSGQLIRTDTQYF
TGTGCCAGCAGTCCAGGTGGCAGGGGGTGGACTAGCGGACAACTTATACGCACAGATACGCAGTATTTT
>TRBJ1-1|TRBV10-3|.|.
CAISGVRSLNTEAFF
TGTGCCATCAGTGGGGTACGTAGCCTGAACACTGAAGCTTTCTTT
>TRBJ2-4|TRBV12-3/TRBV12-4|TRBD1|few
CASILTGTENIQYF
TGTGCCAGCATTCTCACCGGGACAGAAAACATTCAGTACTTC
>TRBJ2-5|TRBV7-8|.|many
CASSLRVAGAPDQETQYF
TGTGCCAGCAGCTTAAGGGTCGCGGGGGCGCCCGATCAAGAGACCCAGTACTTC
>TRBJ2-3|TRBV7-6|TRBD2|.
CASSWDQIREGAQYF
TGTGCCAGCAGCTGGGACCAAATCAGGGAGGGTGCGCAGTATTTT
>TRBJ2-7|TRBV5-5|TRBD1|few
CASRGQVDLGEQYF
TGTGCCAGCAGGGGACAGGTGGACTTAGGGGAGCAGTACTTC
>TRBJ2-7|TRBV27|TRBD2|.
CASSDLLAGGYEQYF
TGTGCCAGCAGTGACCTACTAGCGGGAGGGTACGAGCAGTACTTC
>TRBJ2-7|TRBV14|TRBD2|once
CASSLRLAGLGEQYF
TGTGCCAGCAGCCTTCGACTAGCGGGATTGGGTGAGCAGTACTTC
>TRBJ2-1|TRBV29-1|.|.
CSVEVLAGLYNEQFF
TGCAGCGTTGAAGTACTGGCGGGACTGTACAATGAGCAGTTCTTC
>TRBJ2-1|TRBV4-3|.|.
CASSQDSGATDTFF
TGCGCCAGCAGCCAAGATTCAGGGGCGACCGACACGTTCTTC
>TRBJ2-7|TRBV29-1|TRBD2|few
CSVGLAGSYEQYF
TGCAGCGTTGGTCTAGCGGGATCATACGAGCAGTACTTC
>TRBJ2-5|TRBV7-6|TRBD1|once
CASSQQADREETQYF
TGTGCCAGCAGCCAACAAGCCGACAGGGAAGAGACCCAGTACTTC
>TRBJ2-3|TRBV7-9|TRBD2|.
CASSSSSGSTDTQYF
TGTGCCAGCAGCTCTTCTAGCGGGAGCACAGATACGCAGTATTTT
>TRBJ1-1|TRBV20-1|TRBD1|.
CSASRGRMNTEAFF
TGCAGTGCTAGCAGGGGGCGAATGAACACTGAAGCTTTCTTT
>TRBJ2-1|TRBV15|.|few
CATSRDRLVEQFF
TGTGCCACCAGCAGAGATCGGTTGGTTGAGCAGTTCTTC
>TRBJ1-1|TRBV3-1|TRBD1|few
CASSQGSRGFSPRPAFF
TGTGCCAGCAGCCAAGGATCCAGGGGGTTTTCCCCGAGGCCCGCTTTCTTT
>TRBJ2-1|TRBV6-2/TRBV6-3|.|.
CASSDRPGPNNEQFF
TGTGCCAGCAGTGATAGACCGGGACCAAACAATGAGCAGTTCTTC
>TRBJ2-5|TRBV10-3|TRBD2|.
CASGRDRGETQYF
TGTGCCTCAGGGAGGGATCGAGGAGAGACCCAGTACTTC
>TRBJ2-1|TRBV20-1|.|few
CSARDPQAVGRNEQFF
TGCAGTGCTAGAGACCCACAGGCGGTGGGTCGTAATGAGCAGTTCTTC
>TRBJ2-7|TRBV6-2/TRBV6-3|TRBD2|.
CANSYSWTSGSHEQYF
TGTGCCAACAGTTACTCGTGGACTAGCGGGAGCCACGAGCAGTACTTC
>TRBJ2-5|TRBV4-1|.|few
CASSARGREWQETQYF
TGCGCCAGCAGCGCCCGGGGGCGGGAGTGGCAAGAGACCCAGTACTTC
>TRBJ2-7|TRBV10-3|.|.
CAISGAAYEQYF
TGTGCCATCAGTGGGGCCGCCTACGAGCAGTACTTC
>TRBJ2-1|TRBV28|TRBD2|few
CASSLTLAGDINEQFF
TGTGCCAGCAGTTTAACGCTAGCGGGAGATATAAATGAGCAGTTCTTC
>TRBJ1-1|TRBV3-1|.|few
CASSQEGRTTEAFF
TGTGCCAGCAGCCAGGAGGGACGGACCACTGAAGCTTTCTTT
>TRBJ2-7|TRBV5-6|TRBD1|few
CASSWGTGSREQYF
TGTGCCAGCAGCTGGGGGACAGGGAGTCGCGAGCAGTACTTC
>TRBJ2-3|TRBV20-1|TRBD2|few
CSAKLAGTDTQYF
TGCAGTGCTAAACTAGCGGGCACAGATACGCAGTATTTT
>TRBJ2-1|TRBV9|.|.
CASSVVGGSDEQFF
TGTGCCAGCAGCGTAGTCGGGGGAAGCGATGAGCAGTTCTTC